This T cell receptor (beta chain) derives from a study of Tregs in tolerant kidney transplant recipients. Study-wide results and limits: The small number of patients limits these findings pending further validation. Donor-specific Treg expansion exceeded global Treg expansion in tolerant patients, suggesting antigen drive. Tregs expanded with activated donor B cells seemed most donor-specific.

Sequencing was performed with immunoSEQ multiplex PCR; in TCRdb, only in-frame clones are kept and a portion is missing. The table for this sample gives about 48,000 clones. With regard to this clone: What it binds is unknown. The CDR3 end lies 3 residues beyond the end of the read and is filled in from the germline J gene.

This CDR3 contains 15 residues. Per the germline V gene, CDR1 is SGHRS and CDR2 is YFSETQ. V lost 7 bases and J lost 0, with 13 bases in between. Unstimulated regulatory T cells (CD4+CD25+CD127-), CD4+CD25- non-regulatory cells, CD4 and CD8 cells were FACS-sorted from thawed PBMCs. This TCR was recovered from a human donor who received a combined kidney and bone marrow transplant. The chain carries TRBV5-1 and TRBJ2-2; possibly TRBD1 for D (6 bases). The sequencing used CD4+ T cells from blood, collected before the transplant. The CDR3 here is CASRGQYPNTGELFF. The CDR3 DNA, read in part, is TGCGCCAGCCGAGGACAGTACCCGAACACCGGGGAG.